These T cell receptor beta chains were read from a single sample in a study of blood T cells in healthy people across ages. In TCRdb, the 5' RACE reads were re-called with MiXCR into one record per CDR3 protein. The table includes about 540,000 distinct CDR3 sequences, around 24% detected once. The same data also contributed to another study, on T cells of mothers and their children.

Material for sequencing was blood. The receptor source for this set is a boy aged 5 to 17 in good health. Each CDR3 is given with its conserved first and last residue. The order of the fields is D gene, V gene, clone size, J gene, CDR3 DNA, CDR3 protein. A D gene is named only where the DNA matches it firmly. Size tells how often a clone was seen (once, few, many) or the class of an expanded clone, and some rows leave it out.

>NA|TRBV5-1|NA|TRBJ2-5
TGCGCCAGCAGCGGGCCTCTCCAAGAGACCCAGTACTTC
CASSGPLQETQYF
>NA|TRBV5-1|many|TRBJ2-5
TGCGCCAGCAGCTTGGCCGGGGGTCTCCAAGAGACCCAGTACTTC
CASSLAGGLQETQYF
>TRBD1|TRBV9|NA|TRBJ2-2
TGTGCCAGCAGCCCTAGGACAGGGGGCGCGAAGTCCGGGGAGCTGTTTTTT
CASSPRTGGAKSGELFF
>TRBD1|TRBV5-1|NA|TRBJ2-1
TGCGCCAGCAGCGCGGGACAGGCCGACTCCAATGAGCAGTTCTTC
CASSAGQADSNEQFF
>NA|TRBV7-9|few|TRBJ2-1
TGTGCCAGCAGCGCTACCGGGACTCCTTACGATGAGCAGTTCTTC
CASSATGTPYDEQFF
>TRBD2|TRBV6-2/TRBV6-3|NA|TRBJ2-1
TGTGCCAGCACTCCGGGCGGGGGGCCCTACAATGAGCAGTTCTTC
CASTPGGGPYNEQFF
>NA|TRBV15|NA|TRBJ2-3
TGTGCCGCAGGGCCAGGGGGGGGCACAGATACGCAGTATTTT
CAAGPGGGTDTQYF
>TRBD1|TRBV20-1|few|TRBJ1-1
TGCAGCGGGACAGGGTCTGCCTGGGAAGCTTTCTTT
CSGTGSAWEAFF
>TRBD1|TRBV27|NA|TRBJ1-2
TGTGCCAGCAGTGAGACAGGGTGGTATGGCTACACCTTC
CASSETGWYGYTF
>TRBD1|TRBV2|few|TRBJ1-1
TGTGCCAGCAGTCGAGGGGGCCCGGCTTTCTTT
CASSRGGPAFF
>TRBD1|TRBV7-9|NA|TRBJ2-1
TGTGCCAGCAGCCCAGGTCCCGGGACAGGGGCGAACCACAATGAGCAGTTCTTC
CASSPGPGTGANHNEQFF
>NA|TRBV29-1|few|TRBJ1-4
TGCACCGCAACCACAACTAATGAAAAACTGTTTTTT
CTATTTNEKLFF
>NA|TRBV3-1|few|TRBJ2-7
TGTGCCAGCAGCCAAGGAAATAGGCTGAGTTACGAGCAGTACTTC
CASSQGNRLSYEQYF
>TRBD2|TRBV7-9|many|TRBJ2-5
TGTGCCAGCAGCTTACAACTAGCGGTGTACCAAGAGACCCAGTACTTC
CASSLQLAVYQETQYF
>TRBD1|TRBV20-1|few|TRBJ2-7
TGCAGTGCTAGGAGGCAGGGGGCTTACGAGCAGTACTTC
CSARRQGAYEQYF
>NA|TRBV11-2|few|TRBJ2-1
TGTGCCAGCAGCGAAGGGTCGGGGTACAATGAGCAGTTCTTC
CASSEGSGYNEQFF